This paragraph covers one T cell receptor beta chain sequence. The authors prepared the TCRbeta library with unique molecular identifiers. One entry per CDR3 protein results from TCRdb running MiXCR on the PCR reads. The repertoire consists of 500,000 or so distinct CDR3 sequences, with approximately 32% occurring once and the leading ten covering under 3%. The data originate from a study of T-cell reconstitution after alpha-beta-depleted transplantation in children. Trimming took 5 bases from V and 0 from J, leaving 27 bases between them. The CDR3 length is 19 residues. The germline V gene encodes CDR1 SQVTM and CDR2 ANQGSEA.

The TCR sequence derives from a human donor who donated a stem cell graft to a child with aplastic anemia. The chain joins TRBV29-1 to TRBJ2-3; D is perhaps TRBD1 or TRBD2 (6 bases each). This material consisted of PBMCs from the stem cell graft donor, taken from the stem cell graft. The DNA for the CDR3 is TGCAGCGTTTTCTCGGTCTCGGGGGCGCGTAGGGATAGCACAGATACGCAGTATTTT. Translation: CSVFSVSGARRDSTDTQYF.